The rows below give T cell receptor beta chains drawn from one sample of a study of blood T cells in healthy people across ages. TCRdb ran MiXCR on the 5' RACE reads and lists one entry per CDR3 protein. Among around 1,800,000 distinct CDR3 sequences listed, around 42% were seen once. Sequencing was performed on blood. The receptors here all came from a human donor in good health. The CDR3 runs from the conserved cysteine through the conserved F or W. The order of the fields is clone size, V gene, D gene, J gene, CDR3 DNA, CDR3 protein. D genes are given only for firm matches. A row's size may be missing; if present it is once, few, many or a size class.

clone size: -; V gene: TRBV20-1; D gene: TRBD1; J gene: TRBJ2-5; CDR3 DNA: TGCAGTGCCTGGGTGGGACAGAGGCTGGAGACCCAGTACTTC; CDR3 protein: CSAWVGQRLETQYF
clone size: -; V gene: TRBV7-2; D gene: TRBD1; J gene: TRBJ1-2; CDR3 DNA: TGTGCCAGCAGCTTAGGATGGGGGGACAGGGGCTACACCTTC; CDR3 protein: CASSLGWGDRGYTF
clone size: -; V gene: TRBV7-9; D gene: -; J gene: TRBJ1-4; CDR3 DNA: TGTGCCAGCAGCCCGGGGACACCTGAAAAACTGTTTTTT; CDR3 protein: CASSPGTPEKLFF
clone size: few; V gene: TRBV4-3; D gene: -; J gene: TRBJ2-5; CDR3 DNA: TGCGCCAGCAGCCAAGATCGGCGGCCCGAGACCCAGTACTTC; CDR3 protein: CASSQDRRPETQYF
clone size: few; V gene: TRBV2; D gene: -; J gene: TRBJ1-5; CDR3 DNA: TGTGCCAGCAGTGACGGTCTACAGCCCCAGCATTTT; CDR3 protein: CASSDGLQPQHF
clone size: -; V gene: TRBV6-2/TRBV6-3; D gene: -; J gene: TRBJ1-2; CDR3 DNA: TGTGCCAGCAGTTACGCCACCGCTTACGGCTATGGCTACACCTTC; CDR3 protein: CASSYATAYGYGYTF
clone size: -; V gene: TRBV6-2/TRBV6-3; D gene: -; J gene: TRBJ2-1; CDR3 DNA: TGTGCCAGCAGTTTTGGGGGGGCCTATGAGCAGTTCTTC; CDR3 protein: CASSFGGAYEQFF
clone size: few; V gene: TRBV28; D gene: -; J gene: TRBJ1-5; CDR3 DNA: TGTGCCAGCAGCCCCAACAGAAGAAATCAGCCCCAGCATTTT; CDR3 protein: CASSPNRRNQPQHF
clone size: -; V gene: TRBV7-6; D gene: -; J gene: TRBJ1-1; CDR3 DNA: TGTGCCAGCAGCTTAGGGGCACAGATGAACACTGAAGCTTTCTTT; CDR3 protein: CASSLGAQMNTEAFF
clone size: -; V gene: TRBV9; D gene: -; J gene: TRBJ1-2; CDR3 DNA: TGTGCCAGCAGCAAAGGGACGGCCCCCGGCAACTATGGCTACACCTTC; CDR3 protein: CASSKGTAPGNYGYTF
clone size: -; V gene: TRBV6-2/TRBV6-3; D gene: -; J gene: TRBJ2-1; CDR3 DNA: TGTGCCAGCAGCAATGGGGACCAGGGAAACAATGAGCAGTTCTTC; CDR3 protein: CASSNGDQGNNEQFF
clone size: -; V gene: TRBV25-1; D gene: TRBD2; J gene: TRBJ2-5; CDR3 DNA: TGTGCCAGCAACGTAGCGGGGAGGGAGACCCAGTACTTC; CDR3 protein: CASNVAGRETQYF
clone size: few; V gene: TRBV7-2; D gene: -; J gene: TRBJ2-7; CDR3 DNA: TGTGCCAGCAGCTTGATAACAGGGTTTGTGACATACGAGCAGTACTTC; CDR3 protein: CASSLITGFVTYEQYF
clone size: few; V gene: TRBV7-6; D gene: -; J gene: TRBJ1-1; CDR3 DNA: TGCGCCAGCAGCTTGTCAGGGGTCAACACTGAAGCTTTCTTT; CDR3 protein: CASSLSGVNTEAFF
clone size: -; V gene: TRBV7-9; D gene: -; J gene: TRBJ2-1; CDR3 DNA: TGTGCCAGCAGCGTTCTAGAAAATGAGCAGTTCTTC; CDR3 protein: CASSVLENEQFF
clone size: -; V gene: TRBV9; D gene: TRBD2; J gene: TRBJ2-5; CDR3 DNA: TGTGCCAGCAGCATTGGCGGGGGGGCGAAGTACTTC; CDR3 protein: CASSIGGGAKYF
clone size: once; V gene: TRBV12-3/TRBV12-4; D gene: -; J gene: TRBJ2-1; CDR3 DNA: TGTGCCAGTGGAGCGCAGGGTATTCATGGGCAGTTCTTC; CDR3 protein: CASGAQGIHGQFF
clone size: -; V gene: TRBV20-1; D gene: -; J gene: TRBJ1-6; CDR3 DNA: TGCAGTGCTAGAGATGGGCAGGGTTATTCACCCCTCCACTTT; CDR3 protein: CSARDGQGYSPLHF
clone size: many; V gene: TRBV10-3; D gene: -; J gene: TRBJ2-3; CDR3 DNA: TGTGCCATCAGACCCAGGACGGGGGCAAGCACAGATACGCAGTATTTT; CDR3 protein: CAIRPRTGASTDTQYF
clone size: -; V gene: TRBV12-3/TRBV12-4; D gene: -; J gene: TRBJ2-7; CDR3 DNA: TGTGCCAGCAGCTCAGGGGTTTGGGAGCAGTACTTC; CDR3 protein: CASSSGVWEQYF
clone size: few; V gene: TRBV28; D gene: -; J gene: TRBJ2-5; CDR3 DNA: TGTGCCAGCAGTTTCCCTAGGGGGATTGAGGAGACCCAGTACTTC; CDR3 protein: CASSFPRGIEETQYF
clone size: -; V gene: TRBV6-5; D gene: -; J gene: TRBJ1-4; CDR3 DNA: TGTGCCAGCAGGGGACGGACCTTGAATGAAAAACTGTTTTTT; CDR3 protein: CASRGRTLNEKLFF
clone size: -; V gene: TRBV12-3/TRBV12-4; D gene: TRBD1; J gene: TRBJ2-7; CDR3 DNA: TGTGTCAGCAGTTCCCGCCGGGACAGCAGATACGAGCAGTACTTC; CDR3 protein: CVSSSRRDSRYEQYF
clone size: -; V gene: TRBV5-1; D gene: -; J gene: TRBJ2-1; CDR3 DNA: TGCGCCAGCAATTTGGCGGGGGCCAATGAGCAGTTCTTC; CDR3 protein: CASNLAGANEQFF
clone size: -; V gene: TRBV7-9; D gene: -; J gene: TRBJ2-1; CDR3 DNA: TGTGCCAGCTTCACATGGCGAAATGAGCAGTTCTTC; CDR3 protein: CASFTWRNEQFF
clone size: few; V gene: TRBV20-1; D gene: -; J gene: TRBJ2-1; CDR3 DNA: TGCAGTGCCTTGAACAATGAGCAGTTCTTC; CDR3 protein: CSALNNEQFF
clone size: -; V gene: TRBV4-1; D gene: -; J gene: TRBJ2-1; CDR3 DNA: TGCGCCAGCAGCCAAGGGTCGACGGACTACAATGAGCAGTTCTTC; CDR3 protein: CASSQGSTDYNEQFF
clone size: few; V gene: TRBV20-1; D gene: -; J gene: TRBJ2-1; CDR3 DNA: TGCAGTGCTATTGATCGCGGTACGGGCGAGCAGTTCTTC; CDR3 protein: CSAIDRGTGEQFF